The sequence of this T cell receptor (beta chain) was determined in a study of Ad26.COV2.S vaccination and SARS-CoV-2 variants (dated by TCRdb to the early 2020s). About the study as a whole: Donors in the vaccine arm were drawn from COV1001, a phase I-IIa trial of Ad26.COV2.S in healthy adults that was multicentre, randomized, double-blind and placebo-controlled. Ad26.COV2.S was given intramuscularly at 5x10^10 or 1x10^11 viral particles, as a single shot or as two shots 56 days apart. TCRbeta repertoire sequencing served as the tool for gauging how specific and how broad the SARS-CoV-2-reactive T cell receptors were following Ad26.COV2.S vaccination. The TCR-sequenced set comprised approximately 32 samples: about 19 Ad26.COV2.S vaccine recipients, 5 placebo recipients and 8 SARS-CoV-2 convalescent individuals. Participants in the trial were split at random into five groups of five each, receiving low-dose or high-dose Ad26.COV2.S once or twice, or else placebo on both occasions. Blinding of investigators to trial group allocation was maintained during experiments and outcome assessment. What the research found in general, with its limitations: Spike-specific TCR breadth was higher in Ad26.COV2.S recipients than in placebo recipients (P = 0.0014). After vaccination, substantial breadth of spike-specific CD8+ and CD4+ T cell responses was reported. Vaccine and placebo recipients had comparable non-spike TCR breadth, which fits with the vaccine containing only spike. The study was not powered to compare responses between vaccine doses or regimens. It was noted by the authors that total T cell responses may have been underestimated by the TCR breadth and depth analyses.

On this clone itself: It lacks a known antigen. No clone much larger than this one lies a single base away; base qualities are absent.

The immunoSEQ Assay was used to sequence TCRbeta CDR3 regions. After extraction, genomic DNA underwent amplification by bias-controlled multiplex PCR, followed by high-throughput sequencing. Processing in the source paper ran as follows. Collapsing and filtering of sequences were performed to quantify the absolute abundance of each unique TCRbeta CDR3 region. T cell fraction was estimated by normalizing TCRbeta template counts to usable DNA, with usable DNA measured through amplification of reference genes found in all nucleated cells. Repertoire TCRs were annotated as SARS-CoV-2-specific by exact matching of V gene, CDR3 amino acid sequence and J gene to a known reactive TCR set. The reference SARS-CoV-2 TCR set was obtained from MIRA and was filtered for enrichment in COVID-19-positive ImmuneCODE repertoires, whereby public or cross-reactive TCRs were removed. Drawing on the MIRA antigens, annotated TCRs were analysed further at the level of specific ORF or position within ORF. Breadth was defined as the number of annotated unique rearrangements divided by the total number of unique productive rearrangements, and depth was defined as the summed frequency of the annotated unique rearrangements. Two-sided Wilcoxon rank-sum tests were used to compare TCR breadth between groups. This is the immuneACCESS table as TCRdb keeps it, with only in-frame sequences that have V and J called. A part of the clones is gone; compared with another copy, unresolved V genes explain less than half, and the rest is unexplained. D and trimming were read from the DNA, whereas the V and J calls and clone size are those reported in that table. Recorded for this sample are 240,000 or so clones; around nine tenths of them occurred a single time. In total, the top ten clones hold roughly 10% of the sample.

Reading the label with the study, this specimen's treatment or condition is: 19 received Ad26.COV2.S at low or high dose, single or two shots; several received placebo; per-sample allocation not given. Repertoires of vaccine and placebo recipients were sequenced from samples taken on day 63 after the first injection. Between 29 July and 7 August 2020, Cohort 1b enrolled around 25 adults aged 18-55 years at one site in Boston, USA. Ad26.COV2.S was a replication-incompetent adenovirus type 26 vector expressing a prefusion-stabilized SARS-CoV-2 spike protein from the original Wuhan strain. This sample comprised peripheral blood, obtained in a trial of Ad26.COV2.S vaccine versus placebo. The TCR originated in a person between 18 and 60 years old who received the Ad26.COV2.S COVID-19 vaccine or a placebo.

The CDR3 reads as follows: CATSDNSYEQYF. Here is the DNA: TGTGCCACCAGTGACAACTCCTACGAGCAGTACTTC. The sequence joins TRBV24-1 to TRBJ2-7; no D segment can be confidently identified. Per the germline V gene, KGHDR is the CDR1 and SFDVKD is the CDR2. Trimming at the junction amounts to 4 bases on V and 0 bases on J, and the germline ends lie 3 bases apart. The CDR3 runs 12 amino acids, cysteine and phenylalanine included. Left in the record is the CDR3 DNA by itself, 36 bases read in frame from the first base.